The clone carrying this T cell receptor (beta chain) was counted only a few times. This specimen belongs to a study of blood T cell repertoires in COVID-19. Study summary: The origin of the acute and convalescent COVID-19 samples was the United States, Italy and Spain. T cells, B-cell-depleted T cells, or PBMCs provided the cDNA or gDNA that served as material.

V was cut by 0 bases and J by 4 bases, with 9 bases left in between. The CDR3 loop spans 14 amino acids. Germline-derived CDR1 and CDR2 are MGHRA and YSYEKL. Authors' analysis steps: Amplification of reference gene primers provided the estimated nucleated cell counts. TCRdb's table, derived via immunoSEQ multiplex PCR, lists solely in-frame clones and lacks some. The D gene and trimming were derived from the DNA, and the V and J assignments and clone size from that table. The table includes roughly 120,000 clones, over 75% detected once. This rearrangement joins TRBV4-1 to TRBJ1-2; no clear D. The clonotype was recovered from a man at least 80 years old with acute or convalescent COVID-19. The sequencing input was peripheral blood. The CDR3: CASSQDEQIYGYTF. CDR3 in DNA: TGCGCCAGCAGCCAAGATGAACAGATCTATGGCTACACCTTC.